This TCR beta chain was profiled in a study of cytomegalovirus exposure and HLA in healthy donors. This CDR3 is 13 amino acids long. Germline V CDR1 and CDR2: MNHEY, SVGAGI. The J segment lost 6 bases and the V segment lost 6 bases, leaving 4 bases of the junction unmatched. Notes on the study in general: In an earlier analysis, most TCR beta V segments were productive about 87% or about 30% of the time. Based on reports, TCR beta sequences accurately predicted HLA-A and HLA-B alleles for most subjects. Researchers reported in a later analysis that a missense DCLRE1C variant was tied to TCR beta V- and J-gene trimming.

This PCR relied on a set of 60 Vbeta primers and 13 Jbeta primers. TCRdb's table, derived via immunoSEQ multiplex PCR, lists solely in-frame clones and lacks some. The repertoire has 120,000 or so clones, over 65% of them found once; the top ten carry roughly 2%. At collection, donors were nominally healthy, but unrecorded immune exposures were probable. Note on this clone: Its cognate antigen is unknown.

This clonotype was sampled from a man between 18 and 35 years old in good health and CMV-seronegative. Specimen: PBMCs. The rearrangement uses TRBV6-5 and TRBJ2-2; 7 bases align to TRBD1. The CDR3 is CASRRQGAGELFF. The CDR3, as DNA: TGTGCCAGCAGACGACAGGGAGCCGGGGAGCTGTTTTTT.